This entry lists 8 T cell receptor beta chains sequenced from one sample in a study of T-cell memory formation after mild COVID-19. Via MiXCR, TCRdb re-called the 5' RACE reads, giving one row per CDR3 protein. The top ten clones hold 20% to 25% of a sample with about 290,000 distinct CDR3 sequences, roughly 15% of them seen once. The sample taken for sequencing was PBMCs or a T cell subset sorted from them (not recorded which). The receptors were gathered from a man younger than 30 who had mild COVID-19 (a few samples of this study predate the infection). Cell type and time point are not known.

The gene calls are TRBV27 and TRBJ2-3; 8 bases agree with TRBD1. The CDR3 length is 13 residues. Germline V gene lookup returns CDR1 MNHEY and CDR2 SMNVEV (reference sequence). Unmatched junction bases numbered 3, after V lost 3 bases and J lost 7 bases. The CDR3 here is CASSLQGANTQYF. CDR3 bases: TGTGCCAGCAGTTTGCAGGGGGCGAATACGCAGTATTTT.

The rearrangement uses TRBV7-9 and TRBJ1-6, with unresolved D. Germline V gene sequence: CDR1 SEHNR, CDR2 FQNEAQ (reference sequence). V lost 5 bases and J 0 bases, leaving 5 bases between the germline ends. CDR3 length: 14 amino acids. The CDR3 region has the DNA TGTGCCAGCAGCCCCAACTCCTATAATTCACCCCTCCACTTT. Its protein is CASSPNSYNSPLHF.

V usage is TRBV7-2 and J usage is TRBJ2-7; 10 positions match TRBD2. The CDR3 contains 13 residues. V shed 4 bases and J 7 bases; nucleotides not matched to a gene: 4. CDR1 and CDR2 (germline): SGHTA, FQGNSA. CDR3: CASSSLAGEEQYF. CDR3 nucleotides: TGTGCCAGCAGCTCCCTAGCGGGGGAAGAGCAGTACTTC.

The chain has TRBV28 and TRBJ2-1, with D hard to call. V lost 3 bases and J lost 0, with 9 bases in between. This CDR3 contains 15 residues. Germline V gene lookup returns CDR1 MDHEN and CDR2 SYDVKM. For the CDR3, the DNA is TGTGCCAGCAGTTTGTGGAGTTCCTCCTACAATGAGCAGTTCTTC. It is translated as CASSLWSSSYNEQFF. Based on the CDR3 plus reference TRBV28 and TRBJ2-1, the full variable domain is DVKVTQSSRYLVKRTGEKVFLECVQDMDHENMFWYRQDPGLGLRLIYFSYDVKMKEKGDIPEGYSVSREKKERFSLILESASTNQTSMYLCASSLWSSSYNEQFFGPGTRLTVL.

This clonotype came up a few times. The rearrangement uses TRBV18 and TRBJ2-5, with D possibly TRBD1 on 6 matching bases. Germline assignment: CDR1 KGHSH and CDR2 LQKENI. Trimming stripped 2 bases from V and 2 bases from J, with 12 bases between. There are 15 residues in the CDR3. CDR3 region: CASSPYKGEQETQYF. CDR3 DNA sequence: TGTGCCAGCTCACCATATAAGGGGGAGCAAGAGACCCAGTACTTC.

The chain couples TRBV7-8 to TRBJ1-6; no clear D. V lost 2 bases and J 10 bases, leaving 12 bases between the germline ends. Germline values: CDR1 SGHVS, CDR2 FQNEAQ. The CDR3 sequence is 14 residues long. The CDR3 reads CASSLLVGESPLHF. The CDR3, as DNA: TGTGCCAGCAGCTTACTGGTAGGAGAGTCACCCCTCCACTTT.

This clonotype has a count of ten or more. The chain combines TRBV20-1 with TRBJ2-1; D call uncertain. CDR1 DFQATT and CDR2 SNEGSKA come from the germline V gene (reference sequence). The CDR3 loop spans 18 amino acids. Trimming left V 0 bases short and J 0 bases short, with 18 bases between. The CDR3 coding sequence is TGCAGTGCTAGAGATCTCTTGAAGGGCGTTAGCTCCTACAATGAGCAGTTCTTC. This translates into CSARDLLKGVSSYNEQFF.

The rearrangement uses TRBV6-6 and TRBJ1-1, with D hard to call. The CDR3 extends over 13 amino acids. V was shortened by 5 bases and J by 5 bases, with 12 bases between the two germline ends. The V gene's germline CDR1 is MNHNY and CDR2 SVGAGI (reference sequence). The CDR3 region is CASSLLARTEAFF. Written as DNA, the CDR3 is TGTGCCAGCAGTCTGCTTGCTAGGACTGAAGCTTTCTTT.